This entry lists 28 T cell receptor beta chains sequenced from one sample in a study of blood T cell repertoires in COVID-19. Sequencing was performed with immunoSEQ multiplex PCR; in TCRdb, only in-frame clones are kept and a portion is missing. The top ten hold approximately 12% of the sample, which has over 250,000 clones, 89% seen once. The sequencing input was peripheral blood. All receptors derive from a woman aged 60 to 75 with acute or convalescent COVID-19.

Points on this clone: This sample includes further DNA sequences coding for the same CDR3. V is TRBV5-1 and J is TRBJ2-2; D not certain. Deletions cut 0 bases from V and 2 bases from J, with 8 bases between. This CDR3 region has 15 residues. Germline CDR1 and CDR2: SGHRS and YFSETQ. The CDR3 DNA reads TGCGCCAGCAGCTTGGGCCCAGGAAACACCGGGGAGCTGTTTTTT. Translation: CASSLGPGNTGELFF.

The chain has TRBV5-6 and TRBJ2-2; 8 nucleotides align to TRBD1. CDR1 SGHDT and CDR2 YYEEEE come from the germline V gene. The length of the CDR3 is 15 residues. Trimming at V came to 4 bases and at J to 1 base, leaving 3 bases not matched to a gene. CDR3 sequence reads: CASSLGTGNTGELFF. CDR3 nucleotides: TGTGCCAGCAGCCTTGGGACAGGGAACACCGGGGAGCTGTTTTTT. Filled out from reference TRBV5-6 and TRBJ2-2, the complete variable domain reads DAGVTQSPTHLIKTRGQQVTLRCSPKSGHDTVSWYQQALGQGPQFIFQYYEEEERQRGNFPDRFSGHQFPNYSSELNVNALLLGDSALYLCASSLGTGNTGELFFGEGSRLTVL.

V gene TRBV28 combines with J gene TRBJ1-6; TRBD1 matches at 7 bases. From germline, CDR1 is MDHEN and CDR2 SYDVKM. This CDR3 comprises 14 residues. J lost 4 bases, V lost 7 bases, and 4 bases had no gene match. This CDR3 is CASIGGGYNSPLHF. CDR3 sequence (DNA): TGTGCCAGCATAGGGGGCGGTTATAATTCACCCCTCCACTTT.

The chain links TRBV5-5 to TRBJ2-1; 11 positions agree with TRBD1. The V gene's germline CDR1 is SGHKS and CDR2 YYEKEE (reference sequence). The V and J ends lost 6 bases and 7 bases, in that order; junction bases with no gene match: 9. The CDR3 length is 15 residues. The CDR3 nucleotides are TGTGCCAGCATCCCGGGACAGGGGGTAGGGAATGAGCAGTTCTTC. Translation: CASIPGQGVGNEQFF.

The rearrangement joins TRBV18 to TRBJ2-1, with 11 bases that match TRBD2. CDR1 and CDR2 from the germline V gene are KGHSH and LQKENI. The CDR3 totals 16 residues. J lost 5 bases, V lost 2 bases, and 5 bases had no gene match. The CDR3 DNA follows: TGTGCCAGCTCACCAACTAGCGGGGGAATTAACAATGAGCAGTTCTTC. It translates to CASSPTSGGINNEQFF.

The chain combines TRBV7-2 with TRBJ2-4; a possible D gene is TRBD1 (6 bases). The CDR3 loop spans 13 amino acids. Trimming stripped 10 bases from V and 5 bases from J, with 15 bases between. Per germline, CDR1 SGHTA and CDR2 FQGNSA. This CDR3 is CATSRQVENIQYF. The DNA of the CDR3 is TGTGCCACCTCAAGACAGGTTGAAAACATTCAGTACTTC.

The chain uses TRBV13 and TRBJ2-3; 9 bases map to TRBD1. The CDR3 is 14 amino acids. The V segment lost 4 bases and the J segment 5 bases; nucleotides outside the gene matches: 4. Germline CDR1 is PRHDT and CDR2 is FYEKMQ (reference sequence). CDR3 amino acids: CASSSRQGEDTQYF. CDR3 nucleotide sequence: TGTGCCAGCAGCTCCCGACAGGGGGAAGATACGCAGTATTTT.

A word on this clone: At one end the junction does not follow the germline gene, possibly because of a read error. The chain is built from TRBV6-1 and TRBJ1-3; a possible D gene is TRBD1 (5 bases). This CDR3 spans 15 amino acids. The germline V gene has CDR1 MNHNS and CDR2 SASEGT. CDR3 in DNA: TGTGCCAGCAGTGAAAGGGGAGGGGTTGGAGACACCATATATTTT. Its protein product is CASSERGGVGDTIYF.

The chain combines TRBV29-1 with TRBJ2-2, with D tentatively TRBD2 (5 bases). The V end lost 6 bases, the J end lost 4 bases, and 15 bases lay between the germline ends. Germline lookup yields CDR1 SQVTM and CDR2 ANQGSEA. This CDR3 region has 14 residues. The CDR3 DNA is TGCAGCGTGGAACCGCGGGCTCCCACCGGGGAGCTGTTTTTT. This gives the protein CSVEPRAPTGELFF.

V gene TRBV20-1 combines with J gene TRBJ2-3; D not certain. The CDR3 length is 9 residues. CDR1 is DFQATT and CDR2 is SNEGSKA in the germline V gene (reference sequence). CDR3 sequence: CTSTDTQYF. CDR3 sequence (DNA): TGCACTAGCACAGATACGCAGTATTTT.

This clone was observed a few times. This chain links TRBV27 with TRBJ2-3, with 7 bases aligning to TRBD1. The CDR3 runs 16 residues. V shed 5 bases, J shed 6 bases, and the junction held 14 bases outside the gene matches. CDR1 and CDR2 from the germline V gene are MNHEY and SMNVEV (reference sequence). CDR3 loop: CASSRRQGSMGDTQYF. For the CDR3, the DNA is TGTGCCAGCAGTCGCAGACAGGGCTCCATGGGCGATACGCAGTATTTT.

This sequence joins TRBV5-4 and TRBJ1-4, with D maybe TRBD1 (6 bases). Germline lookup yields CDR1 SGHNT and CDR2 YYREEE (reference sequence). Trimming pared 3 bases from V and 8 bases from J, leaving 14 bases between. The CDR3 length is 14 residues. This CDR3 is CASSSGTSKEKLFF. The CDR3 bases are TGTGCCAGCAGCTCCGGGACAAGTAAGGAAAAACTGTTTTTT.

V and J are TRBV12-3 or TRBV12-4 and TRBJ1-6; no clear D. The ends were cut back, 6 bases at V and 7 bases at J, with 10 bases in the middle. This CDR3 comprises 13 residues. The CDR3 coding sequence is TGTGCCAGCAGGGAGGGCCAGAATTCACCCCTCCACTTT. Translated, it gives CASREGQNSPLHF.

The chain uses TRBV20-1 and TRBJ1-1; the D is unclear. The germline V and J ends were trimmed by 5 bases and 4 bases, with 17 bases remaining between them. The CDR3 spans 14 residues. Per germline, CDR1 DFQATT and CDR2 SNEGSKA (reference sequence). CDR3 protein: CSAGGPGYGTEAFF. For the CDR3, the DNA is TGCAGTGCTGGTGGGCCGGGGTACGGCACTGAAGCTTTCTTT.

The chain carries TRBV5-1 and TRBJ2-3, with D unresolved. V was pared by 2 bases and J by 2 bases, with 9 bases between. From germline, CDR1 is SGHRS and CDR2 YFSETQ. The CDR3 runs to 14 residues. CDR3 in amino acids: CASSFQASTDTQYF. CDR3 in DNA: TGCGCCAGCAGCTTTCAGGCCTCCACAGATACGCAGTATTTT.

V gene TRBV9 combines with J gene TRBJ2-7; TRBD2 aligns across 8 bases. The CDR3 runs 15 residues. The germline V gene encodes CDR1 SGDLS and CDR2 YYNGEE. Trimming at V came to 0 bases and at J to 2 bases, leaving 4 bases not matched to a gene. The CDR3 region is CASSVAWTSPYEQYF. The CDR3 DNA sequence: TGTGCCAGCAGCGTAGCCTGGACTAGCCCCTACGAGCAGTACTTC.

J is TRBJ2-1 and V is TRBV3-1 (or the pseudogene TRBV3-2); no clear D gene. This CDR3 is built from 12 residues. Trimming removed 4 bases at V and 2 bases at J, with 3 bases between. CDR1 and CDR2 from the germline V gene are LGHDT and YNNKEL (reference sequence). DNA for the CDR3: TGTGCCAGCAGCCTTACCTACAATGAGCAGTTCTTC. It encodes CASSLTYNEQFF.

This chain uses TRBV28 with TRBJ2-4, with D possibly matching TRBD2 (6 bases). Germline lookup yields CDR1 MDHEN and CDR2 SYDVKM. V was clipped by 5 bases and J by 0 bases, with 17 bases between them. The CDR3 extends over 17 amino acids. Written as DNA, the CDR3 is TGTGCCAGCAGTCCCGGGTGGGAGGTTTTAGCCAAAAACATTCAGTACTTC. Protein sequence: CASSPGWEVLAKNIQYF.

The chain combines TRBV4-1 with TRBJ1-6; 7 bases fit TRBD1. After removal of 0 bases from V and 8 bases from J, the junction contained 7 bases not matched to a gene. The CDR3 spans 16 residues. Germline CDR1 is MGHRA and CDR2 is YSYEKL. In DNA form, the CDR3 reads TGCGCCAGCAGCCAAGACCAGACAGGGCTAGATTCACCCCTCCACTTT. This sequence encodes CASSQDQTGLDSPLHF.

This sequence joins TRBV4-1 and TRBJ1-2; 9 positions agree with TRBD1. Unmatched junction bases numbered 6, after V lost 0 bases and J lost 4 bases. This CDR3 has 16 residues. Germline CDR1 MGHRA, CDR2 YSYEKL. CDR3 in DNA: TGCGCCAGCAGCCAAGACCCGGGACAGGGAGGCTATGGCTACACCTTC. It encodes CASSQDPGQGGYGYTF.

CDR3 DNA: TGTGCCAGCAGTTTAGCTACTAGCGGGAGCCCCTACGAGCAGTACTTC. Translation: CASSLATSGSPYEQYF. This sequence joins TRBV27 and TRBJ2-7; TRBD2 aligns across 11 bases. The CDR3 is 16 amino acids. Per the germline V gene, CDR1 is MNHEY and CDR2 is SMNVEV (reference sequence). V was clipped by 2 bases and J by 2 bases; unmatched bases: 5.

The chain carries TRBV28 and TRBJ2-1; 7 nucleotides match TRBD2. The junction had 8 bases not matched to a gene; V was cut back by 3 bases and J by 15 bases. The germline gives CDR1 MDHEN, CDR2 SYDVKM. This CDR3 region has 12 residues. CDR3 sequence: CASSFAGVGGFF. The CDR3 DNA reads as TGTGCCAGCAGTTTTGCGGGGGTCGGTGGGTTCTTC.

The chain joins TRBV6-6 to TRBJ1-2; no clear D gene. CDR1 and CDR2 (germline): MNHNY, SVGAGI (reference sequence). This CDR3 comprises 15 residues. V was cut by 6 bases and J by 6 bases, with 20 bases left in between. The CDR3 sequence is CASSSRGGLDDGYTF. The CDR3 region has the DNA TGTGCCAGCAGCTCACGAGGAGGGTTAGACGATGGCTACACCTTC.

The chain is built from TRBV3-1 (or the pseudogene TRBV3-2) and TRBJ1-2, with no clear D. From germline, CDR1 is LGHDT and CDR2 YNNKEL (reference sequence). CDR3 length: 15 residues. V was pared by 1 base and J by 2 bases, with 11 bases between. CDR3 amino acids: CASSQALSRNYGYTF. DNA for the CDR3: TGTGCCAGCAGCCAAGCCCTATCCCGGAACTATGGCTACACCTTC.

This clone has just a few counts. V gene TRBV7-9 combines with J gene TRBJ2-7; 7 nucleotides line up with TRBD1. Germline assignment: CDR1 SEHNR and CDR2 FQNEAQ (reference sequence). This CDR3 has 15 amino acids. J gave up 3 bases and V 4 bases, and 9 bases lay outside the gene matches. The CDR3 reads CASSSIKNRGYEQYF. CDR3 coding DNA: TGTGCCAGCAGCTCCATAAAAAACAGGGGCTACGAGCAGTACTTC.

This chain uses TRBV29-1 with TRBJ1-2; 9 bases line up with TRBD1. Germline lookup yields CDR1 SQVTM and CDR2 ANQGSEA. The CDR3 extends over 14 amino acids. The ends lost 3 bases at V and 5 bases at J; junction bases unmatched: 7. The CDR3 DNA reads TGCAGCGTTGAGATCGAGACAGGGGGTTATGGCTACACCTTC. Translating gives CSVEIETGGYGYTF.

The gene calls are TRBV7-9 and TRBJ2-7; tentative D call: TRBD1 (6 bases). The germline CDR1 and CDR2 sequences are SEHNR and FQNEAQ (reference sequence). The CDR3 length is 15 residues. V dropped 5 bases and J dropped 9 bases, with 23 bases sitting between them. This CDR3 reads CASSVLQGPTLGQYF. CDR3 DNA sequence: TGTGCCAGCAGCGTTCTACAGGGCCCAACCCTTGGGCAGTACTTC.

The chain employs TRBV29-1 and TRBJ2-1; tentative D call: TRBD2 (6 bases). The V end lost 4 bases, the J end lost 5 bases, and 15 bases lay between the germline ends. The CDR3 sequence is 14 residues long. The germline gives CDR1 SQVTM, CDR2 ANQGSEA. The CDR3 nucleotides are TGCAGCGTTGCCCTTGGTAGCGGCAACAATGAGCAGTTCTTC. This gives the protein CSVALGSGNNEQFF.